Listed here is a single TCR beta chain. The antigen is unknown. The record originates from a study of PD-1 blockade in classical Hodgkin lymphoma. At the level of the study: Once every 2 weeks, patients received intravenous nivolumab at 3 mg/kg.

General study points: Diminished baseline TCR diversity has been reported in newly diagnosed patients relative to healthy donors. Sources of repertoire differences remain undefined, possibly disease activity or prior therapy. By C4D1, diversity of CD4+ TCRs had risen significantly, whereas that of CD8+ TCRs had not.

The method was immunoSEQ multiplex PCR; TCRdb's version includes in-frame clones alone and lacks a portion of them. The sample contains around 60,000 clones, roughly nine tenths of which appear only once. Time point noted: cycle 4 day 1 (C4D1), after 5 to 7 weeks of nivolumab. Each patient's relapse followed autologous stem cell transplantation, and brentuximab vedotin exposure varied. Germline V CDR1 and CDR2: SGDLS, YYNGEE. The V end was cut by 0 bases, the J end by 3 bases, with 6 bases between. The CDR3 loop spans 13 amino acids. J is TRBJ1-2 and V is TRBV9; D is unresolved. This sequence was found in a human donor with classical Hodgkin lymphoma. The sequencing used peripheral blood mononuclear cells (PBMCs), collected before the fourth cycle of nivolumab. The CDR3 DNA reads TGTGCCAGCAGCGTAGATCCAGACTATGGCTACACCTTC. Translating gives CASSVDPDYGYTF.